This is a list of T cell receptor beta chains from one sample in a study of T cells after yellow fever vaccination. One entry per CDR3 protein, called by TCRdb with MiXCR from the 5' RACE reads. The profile covers a few hundred thousand distinct CDR3 sequences, with 6.5% to 8.5% appearing a single time and roughly 0.9% taken by the ten largest. Sequencing used CD4+ T cells sorted from PBMCs, obtained 15 days after the yellow fever booster vaccination. These receptors all stem from a man aged 25 to 45 who received the YFV17D yellow fever vaccine. The CDR3 runs from the conserved cysteine through the conserved F or W. The D gene is left open where the match is weak. Where a row states a size, it is once, few, many or the class of an expanded clone; other rows omit it.

j_gene,d_gene,v_gene,abundance,CDR3aa,CDR3nt
TRBJ2-2,TRBD2,TRBV10-3,few,CAISTSGRTTGELFF,TGTGCCATCAGCACTAGCGGGAGGACCACCGGGGAGCTGTTTTTT
TRBJ2-7,TRBD2,TRBV18,many,CASSPELAGQYF,TGTGCCAGCTCACCAGAATTAGCGGGCCAGTACTTC
TRBJ2-5,.,TRBV7-2,few,CASSHSAGPRRRETQYF,TGTGCCAGCAGCCACTCTGCGGGACCACGGCGCCGGGAGACCCAGTACTTC
TRBJ2-1,TRBD1,TRBV18,few,CASSFTVGDRGRGEQFF,TGTGCCAGCTCATTTACTGTAGGGGACAGGGGGCGCGGTGAGCAGTTCTTC
TRBJ2-2,.,TRBV4-2,many,CASSHGGYTGELFF,TGTGCCAGCAGCCACGGGGGCTACACCGGGGAGCTGTTTTTT
TRBJ2-7,TRBD1,TRBV20-1,.,CSARPAGTGPYEQYF,TGCAGTGCTAGACCTGCCGGGACAGGCCCCTACGAGCAGTACTTC
TRBJ1-3,.,TRBV4-3,.,CASSQDRYSGNTIYF,TGCGCCAGCAGCCAGGACCGGTACTCTGGAAACACCATATATTTT
TRBJ2-7,TRBD2,TRBV7-2,many,CASSFRTSGPYEQYF,TGTGCCAGCAGCTTCAGGACTAGCGGTCCCTACGAGCAGTACTTC
TRBJ1-2,TRBD1,TRBV28,.,CASSWGQGPNYGYTF,TGTGCCAGCAGTTGGGGACAGGGGCCTAACTATGGCTACACCTTC
TRBJ1-5,TRBD1,TRBV18,few,CASSPTGGRNQPQHF,TGTGCCAGCTCACCGACAGGGGGCCGTAATCAGCCCCAGCATTTT
TRBJ2-7,.,TRBV7-2,.,CASSFVSGRSSYEQYF,TGTGCCAGCAGCTTCGTTTCCGGCCGTTCCTCCTACGAGCAGTACTTC
TRBJ2-7,TRBD1,TRBV23-1,few,CASSPGTGRYEQYF,TGCGCCAGCAGCCCCGGGACAGGGCGCTACGAGCAGTACTTC
TRBJ2-3,.,TRBV7-2,.,CASSLRGTTDTQYF,TGTGCCAGCAGCTTACGAGGGACCACAGATACGCAGTATTTT
TRBJ2-2,TRBD2,TRBV7-9,few,CASSPWEGSKLFF,TGTGCCAGCAGCCCCTGGGAGGGGTCCAAGCTGTTTTTT
TRBJ2-3,TRBD1,TRBV24-1,many,CAVGDRSSQDTQYF,TGTGCCGTCGGGGACAGGTCATCCCAGGATACGCAGTATTTT
TRBJ2-1,TRBD2,TRBV5-1,many,CASSSQGGDNEQFF,TGCGCCAGCAGCTCTCAGGGAGGGGACAATGAGCAGTTCTTC
TRBJ2-1,TRBD2,TRBV20-1,many,CSARFGTSYNEQFF,TGCAGTGCTAGATTTGGGACTAGTTACAATGAGCAGTTCTTC
TRBJ2-3,TRBD2,TRBV7-3,.,CASSTTSGSRMHMQYF,TGTGCCAGCAGCACCACTAGCGGGAGTAGGATGCATATGCAGTATTTT
TRBJ2-2,TRBD2,TRBV5-1,few,CASMVTSGSGELFF,TGCGCCAGCATGGTGACTAGCGGGAGCGGGGAGCTGTTTTTT
TRBJ2-1,.,TRBV20-1,many,CSARLLHEQFF,TGCAGTGCTCGCCTCCTACATGAGCAGTTCTTC
TRBJ1-4,TRBD1,TRBV2,.,CASSEEQGKSEKLFF,TGTGCCAGCAGTGAAGAACAGGGGAAAAGTGAAAAACTGTTTTTT
TRBJ2-5,TRBD2,TRBV29-1,many,CSVVTGGIQETQYF,TGCAGCGTTGTCACGGGAGGGATCCAAGAGACCCAGTACTTC
TRBJ2-6,TRBD2,TRBV5-1,.,CASSSLAGGWNGANVLTF,TGCGCCAGCAGTTCCCTAGCGGGAGGGTGGAATGGGGCCAACGTCCTGACTTTC
TRBJ2-1,TRBD1,TRBV24-1,.,CATSDVTGTGVVNEQFF,TGTGCCACCAGTGACGTGACCGGGACAGGGGTCGTAAATGAGCAGTTCTTC
TRBJ2-1,TRBD2,TRBV4-3,.,CASSQDAGGGQFF,TGCGCCAGCAGCCAAGATGCGGGGGGGGGGCAGTTCTTC
TRBJ1-4,.,TRBV19,few,CASSLRQSEKLFF,TGTGCCAGTAGTTTGAGACAGTCCGAAAAACTGTTTTTT